The rows below give T cell receptor beta chains drawn from one sample of a study of T cell responses to AZD1222 COVID-19 vaccine. Generated by immunoSEQ multiplex PCR, the TCRdb table keeps only in-frame clones and is missing some. This table has 60,000 to 85,000 clones, less than 85% appearing once. Sequencing was performed on peripheral blood, taken on day 0 of AZD1222 vaccination. The receptors derive from an adult in good health. CDR3s include the opening cysteine and the closing phenylalanine or tryptophan. Each record gives: V gene, J gene, clone size, D gene, CDR3 DNA, CDR3 protein. The D gene is left open where the match is weak. Size is stated for part of the rows, as once, few or many counts, or as a class when the clone is expanded.

V: TRBV5-1; J: TRBJ1-2; size: .; D: .; DNA: TGCGCCAGCAGCATAGGGACGGGCAACTATGGCTACACCTTC; CDR3: CASSIGTGNYGYTF
V: TRBV5-1; J: TRBJ2-7; size: .; D: .; DNA: TGCGCCAGCAGCTTGTACAGGGGAGGGAACGAGCAGTACTTC; CDR3: CASSLYRGGNEQYF
V: TRBV14; J: TRBJ2-1; size: .; D: TRBD2; DNA: TGTGCCAGCAGCCGGGTGGTTAGCGGGGTCTCTAATGAGCAGTTCTTC; CDR3: CASSRVVSGVSNEQFF
V: TRBV7-9; J: TRBJ1-2; size: once; D: .; DNA: TGTGCCAGCCGATTAGGGACCGACTATGGCTACACCTTC; CDR3: CASRLGTDYGYTF
V: TRBV5-4; J: TRBJ1-1; size: .; D: .; DNA: TGTGCCAGCAGCTTGTGGGCGGTGAACACTGAAGCTTTCTTT; CDR3: CASSLWAVNTEAFF
V: TRBV3-1/TRBV3-2; J: TRBJ2-7; size: .; D: .; DNA: TGTGCCACCCAGGACAGAACCTACGAGCAGTACTTC; CDR3: CATQDRTYEQYF
V: TRBV7-2; J: TRBJ1-5; size: .; D: .; DNA: TGTGCCAGCAGCTTATTGCTCCTTGACAGCAATCAGCCCCAGCATTTT; CDR3: CASSLLLLDSNQPQHF
V: TRBV30; J: TRBJ1-3; size: once; D: .; DNA: TGTGCCTGGAGTACGAGGCGCGGCGGGATTGGAAACACCATATATTTT; CDR3: CAWSTRRGGIGNTIYF
V: TRBV5-5; J: TRBJ1-2; size: .; D: TRBD1; DNA: TGTGCCAGCAGCTTATTAGGACAGGGCTATGGCTACACCTTC; CDR3: CASSLLGQGYGYTF
V: TRBV11-2; J: TRBJ2-7; size: .; D: .; DNA: TGTGCCAGCAGCCTCAGGGGGGCGAACTCCTACGAGCAGTACTTC; CDR3: CASSLRGANSYEQYF
V: TRBV3-1/TRBV3-2; J: TRBJ2-3; size: once; D: TRBD1; DNA: TGTGCCACGGGACAGGGGGACCTGGGTGCGCAGTATTTT; CDR3: CATGQGDLGAQYF
V: TRBV20-1; J: TRBJ2-1; size: .; D: .; DNA: TGCAGTGTTGGTTACAATGAGCAGTTCTTC; CDR3: CSVGYNEQFF
V: TRBV29-1; J: TRBJ1-1; size: .; D: .; DNA: TGCAGCGTTCGGGAGGGGATGAACACTGAAGCTTTCTTT; CDR3: CSVREGMNTEAFF
V: TRBV5-5; J: TRBJ1-1; size: .; D: .; DNA: TGTGCCAGCAGCTTGGCCCCAAAGGTGAACACTGAAGCTTTCTTT; CDR3: CASSLAPKVNTEAFF
V: TRBV14; J: TRBJ2-1; size: once; D: .; DNA: TGTGCCAGCAGCCAATGGCTACTTGGTTTTGTTGAGCAGTTCTTC; CDR3: CASSQWLLGFVEQFF
V: TRBV3-1/TRBV3-2; J: TRBJ2-3; size: .; D: .; DNA: TGTGCCAGCAGCCAAGGGGTGTCCCGGGATACGCAGTATTTT; CDR3: CASSQGVSRDTQYF
V: TRBV5-4; J: TRBJ2-7; size: .; D: TRBD2; DNA: TGTGCCAGCAGCTTGGCGGGAGGGAGGCGCGAGCAGTACTTC; CDR3: CASSLAGGRREQYF
V: TRBV10-2; J: TRBJ1-5; size: .; D: .; DNA: TGCGCCAGCAGTCCCCGCAGGTTCAATCAGCCCCAGCATTTT; CDR3: CASSPRRFNQPQHF
V: TRBV5-4; J: TRBJ1-2; size: .; D: .; DNA: TGTGCCAGCAGCTTCGGGAACACCCTGGGTGGGGGCTATGGCTACACCTTC; CDR3: CASSFGNTLGGGYGYTF
V: TRBV2; J: TRBJ1-5; size: .; D: .; DNA: TGTGCCAGCAGGCAGGGTTTGGATCAGCCCCAGCATTTT; CDR3: CASRQGLDQPQHF
V: TRBV2; J: TRBJ1-2; size: .; D: .; DNA: TGTGCCAGCAGTGAACTCAGGATCTATGGCTACACCTTC; CDR3: CASSELRIYGYTF
V: TRBV9; J: TRBJ1-1; size: once; D: TRBD1; DNA: TGTGCCAGCAGCGGCTGGACAGGGGTAGAAACTGAAGCTTTCTTT; CDR3: CASSGWTGVETEAFF
V: TRBV4-2; J: TRBJ1-2; size: few; D: .; DNA: TGTGCCAGCAGCCAAGCAGGGGAGGGCTACACCTTC; CDR3: CASSQAGEGYTF
V: TRBV5-1; J: TRBJ2-3; size: .; D: .; DNA: TGCGCCAGCAGCAGGTCGGGCCGGGGGGCGCGCACAGATACGCAGTATTTT; CDR3: CASSRSGRGARTDTQYF
V: TRBV4-1; J: TRBJ2-1; size: .; D: TRBD2; DNA: TGCGCCAGCAGCCAAGTGGGACTAGCGGGAGTCAAGAAGGATGAGCAGTTCTTC; CDR3: CASSQVGLAGVKKDEQFF
V: TRBV3-1/TRBV3-2; J: TRBJ2-1; size: .; D: TRBD1; DNA: TGTGCCAGCAGCCACCCCCGAGGGGGACAGGGGCGCAGCAATGAGCAGTTCTTC; CDR3: CASSHPRGGQGRSNEQFF
V: TRBV12-3/TRBV12-4; J: TRBJ2-1; size: .; D: .; DNA: TGTGCCAGCAGTGGGGGCAATGAGCAGTTCTTC; CDR3: CASSGGNEQFF
V: TRBV5-5; J: TRBJ1-5; size: .; D: .; DNA: TGTGCCAGCAGCTTCTCAGACAGCTATCAGCCCCAGCATTTT; CDR3: CASSFSDSYQPQHF
V: TRBV29-1; J: TRBJ2-7; size: .; D: TRBD1; DNA: TGCAGCGTTGAGGCGGGGACAGGGGGATACGAGCAGTACTTC; CDR3: CSVEAGTGGYEQYF